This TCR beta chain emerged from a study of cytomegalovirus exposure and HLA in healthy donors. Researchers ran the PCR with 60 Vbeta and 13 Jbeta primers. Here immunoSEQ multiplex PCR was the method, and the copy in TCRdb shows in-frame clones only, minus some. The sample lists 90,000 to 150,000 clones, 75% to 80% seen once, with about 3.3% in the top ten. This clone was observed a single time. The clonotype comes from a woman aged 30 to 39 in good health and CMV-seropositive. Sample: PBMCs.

CDR3 residues: CSVVGVGRTGSGANVLTF. CDR3 bases: TGCAGCGTTGTGGGGGTAGGGAGGACCGGCTCTGGGGCCAACGTCCTGACTTTC. The V and J genes are TRBV29-1 and TRBJ2-6, with TRBD2 as a possible D gene (6 bases). The CDR3 sequence is 18 residues long. Per the germline V gene, CDR1 is SQVTM and CDR2 is ANQGSEA. The ends were cut back, 4 bases at V and 0 bases at J, with 19 bases in the middle.